This record covers a single T cell receptor beta chain. Its antigen is not identified. Trimming shortened V by 5 bases and J by 9 bases, and 17 bases separated the two germline ends. Germline CDR1 and CDR2: LNHDA and SQIVND (reference sequence). CDR3 length equals 14 residues. PCR involved 60 Vbeta and 13 Jbeta primers. As processed by the authors: An analysis performed later counted roughly 80 million unique TCR beta chains (approximately 10 million of them shared). TCRdb's copy holds only in-frame clones and misses some; the assay was immunoSEQ multiplex PCR. The V and J calls and clone size come from that table; D and trimming were worked out from the DNA. The sample holds over 70,000 clones, 77% seen once. This sample was taken from a study of cytomegalovirus exposure and HLA in healthy donors. Study conclusions and caveats: Relative to the approximately 670-donor mean, N-insertions were reportedly fewer in an Asian-associated ancestry cluster in a later analysis. Cytomegalovirus status was reportedly diagnosed by the classifier with high specificity and sensitivity.

The sample was PBMCs. The genes are TRBV19 and TRBJ2-4; tentative D call: TRBD1 (6 bases). This receptor was obtained from a middle-aged man in good health and CMV-seropositive. This chain's CDR3 is CASSDGTLGSIQYF. The CDR3 nucleotides are TGTGCCAGTAGTGACGGGACACTCGGAAGCATTCAGTACTTC. Based on the CDR3 plus reference TRBV19 and TRBJ2-4, the full variable domain is DGGITQSPKYLFRKEGQNVTLSCEQNLNHDAMYWYRQDPGQGLRLIYYSQIVNDFQKGDIAEGYSVSREKKESFPLTVTSAQKNPTAFYLCASSDGTLGSIQYFGAGTRLSVL.